The present TCR beta chain was sequenced within a study of blood T cell repertoires in COVID-19. Looking at the study overall: From the United States, Italy and Spain came samples of acute and convalescent COVID-19. Sources were T cells, B-cell-depleted T cells, or PBMCs; the material itself was cDNA or gDNA.

In the study's own analysis: Amplification of reference gene primers was used by the study to estimate nucleated cell counts. Method: immunoSEQ multiplex PCR; TCRdb's copy keeps in-frame clones and lacks some. V and J calls and clone size are as listed in that table; D and trimming were resolved from the DNA. There are some 200,000 clones in the sample; approximately 86% occur only once, and roughly 1.3% lies in the top ten. It was during active infection that Seattle patients were enrolled and then longitudinally followed. CDR3 length: 12 residues. Germline V gene lookup returns CDR1 LNHDA and CDR2 SQIVND (reference sequence). V was shortened by 3 bases and J by 2 bases, with 4 bases between the two germline ends.

This TCR was recovered from a woman in her twenties or thirties with COVID-19, enrolled during active disease. The chain uses TRBV19 and TRBJ1-1; D remains ambiguous. The sample taken for sequencing was peripheral blood. CDR3: CASSILNTEAFF. The CDR3 nucleotides are TGTGCCAGTAGTATCCTAAACACTGAAGCTTTCTTT. The full variable domain, rest sourced from reference TRBV19 and TRBJ1-1, is DGGITQSPKYLFRKEGQNVTLSCEQNLNHDAMYWYRQDPGQGLRLIYYSQIVNDFQKGDIAEGYSVSREKKESFPLTVTSAQKNPTAFYLCASSILNTEAFFGQGTRLTVV.